The table lists the clone carrying this T cell receptor (beta chain) with a few counts. Its specificity is unknown. Each subset's genomic DNA was shared equally among a number of immunoSEQ plates. Only in-frame clones appear in the TCRdb table, and some are missing; sequencing was by immunoSEQ multiplex PCR. The sample lists around 690,000 clones, 90% seen once, with approximately 35% in the top ten. The donor population consisted of healthy HIV-negative adults with no recent acute infections or vaccinations. This record comes from a study of shared clonotypes between healthy human individuals. Study-wide points: Sequencing depth was predicted to influence how clonotypes are shared among donors.

CDR3 length equals 15 residues. CDR1 is SQVTM, CDR2 ANQGSEA, per germline. V gave up 4 bases and J gave up 6 bases; unmatched junction bases: 8. The receptor comes from a man aged 18 to 29 in good health. Some clones in this sample may be carry-over from other donors' samples. This sequence joins TRBV29-1 and TRBJ2-1, with 11 bases aligning to TRBD2. Sequencing used memory CD8+ T cells from PBMCs. This sample's subset: CD45RO+ cells pooled with CCR7-negative TemRA cells. The CDR3 sequence: CSVVSSGGTGNEQFF. In DNA, the CDR3 is TGCAGCGTTGTATCTAGCGGGGGGACAGGCAATGAGCAGTTCTTC.